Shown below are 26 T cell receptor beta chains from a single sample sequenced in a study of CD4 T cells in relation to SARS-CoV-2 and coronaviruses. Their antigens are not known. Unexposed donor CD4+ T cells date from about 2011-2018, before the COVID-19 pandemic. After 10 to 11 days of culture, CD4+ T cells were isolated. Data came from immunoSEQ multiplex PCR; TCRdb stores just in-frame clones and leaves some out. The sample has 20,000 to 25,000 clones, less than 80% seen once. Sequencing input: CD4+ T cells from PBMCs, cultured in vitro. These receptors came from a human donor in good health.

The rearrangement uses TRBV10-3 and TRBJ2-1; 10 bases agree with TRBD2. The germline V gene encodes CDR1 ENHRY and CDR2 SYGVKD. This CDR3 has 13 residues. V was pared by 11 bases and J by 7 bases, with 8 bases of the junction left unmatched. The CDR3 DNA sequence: TGTGCCTCCGCGACTAGCGGGCTGAATGAGCAGTTCTTC. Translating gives CASATSGLNEQFF.

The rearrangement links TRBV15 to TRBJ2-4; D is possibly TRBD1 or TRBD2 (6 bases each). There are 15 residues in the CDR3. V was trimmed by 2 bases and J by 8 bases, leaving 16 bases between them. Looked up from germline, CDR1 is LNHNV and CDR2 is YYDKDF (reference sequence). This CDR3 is CATSRLNREVDIQYF. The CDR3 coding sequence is TGTGCCACCAGCAGACTAAACAGGGAGGTGGACATTCAGTACTTC.

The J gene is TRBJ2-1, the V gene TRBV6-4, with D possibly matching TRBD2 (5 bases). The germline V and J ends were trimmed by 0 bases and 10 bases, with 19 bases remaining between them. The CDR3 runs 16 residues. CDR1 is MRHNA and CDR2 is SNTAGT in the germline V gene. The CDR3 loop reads CASSDSSRGSANEQFF. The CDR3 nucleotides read TGTGCCAGCAGTGACTCGAGTCGGGGTAGCGCGAACGAGCAGTTCTTC.

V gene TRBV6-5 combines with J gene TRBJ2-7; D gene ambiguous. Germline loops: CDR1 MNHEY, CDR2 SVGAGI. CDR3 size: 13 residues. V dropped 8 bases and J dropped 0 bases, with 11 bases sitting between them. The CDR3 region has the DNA TGTGCCAGCGCTACGGCGTACTCCTACGAGCAGTACTTC. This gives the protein CASATAYSYEQYF.

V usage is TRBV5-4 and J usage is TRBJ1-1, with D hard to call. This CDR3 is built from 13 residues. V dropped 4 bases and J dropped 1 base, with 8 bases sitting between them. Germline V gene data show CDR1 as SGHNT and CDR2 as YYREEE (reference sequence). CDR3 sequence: CASSQHRNTEAFF. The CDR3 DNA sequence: TGTGCCAGCAGCCAACACCGGAACACTGAAGCTTTCTTT.

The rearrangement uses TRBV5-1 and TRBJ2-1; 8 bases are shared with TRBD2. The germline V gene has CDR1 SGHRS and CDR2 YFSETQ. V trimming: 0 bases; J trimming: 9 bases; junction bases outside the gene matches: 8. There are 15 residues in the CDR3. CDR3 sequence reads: CASSLERLANGEQFF. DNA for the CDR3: TGCGCCAGCAGCTTGGAGAGACTAGCGAATGGTGAGCAGTTCTTC. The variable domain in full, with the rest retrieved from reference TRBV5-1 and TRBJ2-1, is KAGVTQTPRYLIKTRGQQVTLSCSPISGHRSVSWYQQTPGQGLQFLFEYFSETQRNKGNFPGRFSGRQFSNSRSEMNVSTLELGDSALYLCASSLERLANGEQFFGPGTRLTVL.

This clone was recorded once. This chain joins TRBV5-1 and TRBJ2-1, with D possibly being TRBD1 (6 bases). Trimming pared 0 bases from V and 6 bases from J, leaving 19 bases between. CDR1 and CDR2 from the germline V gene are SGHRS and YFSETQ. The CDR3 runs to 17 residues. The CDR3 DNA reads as TGCGCCAGCAGCTTGGGGCCTGGCCAGGGGAGTTTCAATGAGCAGTTCTTC. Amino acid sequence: CASSLGPGQGSFNEQFF.

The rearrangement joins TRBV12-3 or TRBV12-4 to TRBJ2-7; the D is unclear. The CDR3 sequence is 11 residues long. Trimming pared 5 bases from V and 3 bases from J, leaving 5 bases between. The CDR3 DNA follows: TGTGCCAGCAGTCAGGACTACGAGCAGTACTTC. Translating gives CASSQDYEQYF.

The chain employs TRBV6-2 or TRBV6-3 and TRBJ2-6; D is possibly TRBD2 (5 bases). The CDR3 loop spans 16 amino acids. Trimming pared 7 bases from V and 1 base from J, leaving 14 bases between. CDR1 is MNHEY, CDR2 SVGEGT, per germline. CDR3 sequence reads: CASIPGEISGANVLTF. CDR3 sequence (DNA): TGTGCCAGCATCCCCGGGGAAATATCTGGGGCCAACGTCCTGACTTTC.

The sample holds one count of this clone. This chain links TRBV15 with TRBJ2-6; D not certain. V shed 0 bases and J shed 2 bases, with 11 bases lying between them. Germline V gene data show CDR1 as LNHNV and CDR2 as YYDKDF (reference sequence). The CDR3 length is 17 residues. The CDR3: CATSRDPSDAGANVLTF. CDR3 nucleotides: TGTGCCACCAGCAGAGATCCGTCGGATGCTGGGGCCAACGTCCTGACTTTC.

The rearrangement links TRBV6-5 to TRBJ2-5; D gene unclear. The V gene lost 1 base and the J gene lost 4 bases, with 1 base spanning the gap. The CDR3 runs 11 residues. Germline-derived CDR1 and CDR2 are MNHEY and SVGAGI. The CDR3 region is CASSYLETQYF. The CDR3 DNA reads TGTGCCAGCAGTTACTTAGAGACCCAGTACTTC.

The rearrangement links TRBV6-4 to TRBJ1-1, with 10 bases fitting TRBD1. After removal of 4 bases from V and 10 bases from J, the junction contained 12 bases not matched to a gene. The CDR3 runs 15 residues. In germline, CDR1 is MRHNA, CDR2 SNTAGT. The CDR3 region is CASSASGTGASRAFF. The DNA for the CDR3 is TGTGCCAGCAGTGCTTCCGGGACAGGGGCTAGTCGAGCTTTCTTT.

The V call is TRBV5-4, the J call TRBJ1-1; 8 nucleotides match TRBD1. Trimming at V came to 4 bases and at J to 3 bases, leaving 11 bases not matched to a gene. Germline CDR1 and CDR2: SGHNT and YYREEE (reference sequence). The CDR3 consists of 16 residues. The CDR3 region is CASSPNQGAKYTEAFF. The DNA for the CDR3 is TGTGCCAGCAGCCCCAATCAGGGGGCTAAGTACACTGAAGCTTTCTTT. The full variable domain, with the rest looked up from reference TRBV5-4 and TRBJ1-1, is ETGVTQSPTHLIKTRGQQVTLRCSSQSGHNTVSWYQQALGQGPQFIFQYYREEENGRGNFPPRFSGLQFPNYSSELNVNALELDDSALYLCASSPNQGAKYTEAFFGQGTRLTVV.

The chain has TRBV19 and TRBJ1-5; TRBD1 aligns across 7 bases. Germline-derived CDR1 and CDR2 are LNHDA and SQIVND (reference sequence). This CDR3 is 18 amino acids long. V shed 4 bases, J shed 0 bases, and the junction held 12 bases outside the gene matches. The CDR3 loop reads CASSKDRFSAYSNQPQHF. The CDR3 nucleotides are TGTGCCAGTAGTAAGGACAGGTTTTCGGCTTATAGCAATCAGCCCCAGCATTTT.

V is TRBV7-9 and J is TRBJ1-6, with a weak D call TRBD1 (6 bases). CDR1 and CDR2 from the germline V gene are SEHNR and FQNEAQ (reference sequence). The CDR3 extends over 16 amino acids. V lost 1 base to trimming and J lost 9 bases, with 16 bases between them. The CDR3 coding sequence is TGTGCCAGCAGCTTAGGTGGTAACAGGGTGGGTTCACCCCTCCACTTT. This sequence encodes CASSLGGNRVGSPLHF.

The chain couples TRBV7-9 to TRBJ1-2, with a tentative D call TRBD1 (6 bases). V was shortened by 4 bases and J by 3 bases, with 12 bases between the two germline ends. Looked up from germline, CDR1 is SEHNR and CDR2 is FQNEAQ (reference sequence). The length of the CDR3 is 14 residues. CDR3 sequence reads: CASSSTNRDYGYTF. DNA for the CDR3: TGTGCCAGCAGCTCAACGAACAGGGACTATGGCTACACCTTC.

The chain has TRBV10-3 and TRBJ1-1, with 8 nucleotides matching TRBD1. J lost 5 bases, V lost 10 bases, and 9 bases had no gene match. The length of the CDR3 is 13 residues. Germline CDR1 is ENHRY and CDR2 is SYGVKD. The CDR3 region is CATSGGEGTEAFF. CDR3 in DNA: TGTGCCACGTCAGGGGGCGAAGGTACTGAAGCTTTCTTT.

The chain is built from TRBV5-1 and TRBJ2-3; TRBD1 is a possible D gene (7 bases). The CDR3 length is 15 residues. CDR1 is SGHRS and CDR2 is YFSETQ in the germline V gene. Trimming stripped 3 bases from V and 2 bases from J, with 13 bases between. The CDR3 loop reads CASSSEGAFTDTQYF. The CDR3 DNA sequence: TGCGCCAGCAGCTCGGAGGGGGCTTTCACAGATACGCAGTATTTT.

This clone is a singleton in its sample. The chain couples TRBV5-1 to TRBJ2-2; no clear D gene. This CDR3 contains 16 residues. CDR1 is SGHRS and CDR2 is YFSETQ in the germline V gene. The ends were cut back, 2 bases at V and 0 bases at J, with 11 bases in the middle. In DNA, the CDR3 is TGCGCCAGCAGCTTAGGTCAGTCCCCGAACACCGGGGAGCTGTTTTTT. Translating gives CASSLGQSPNTGELFF.

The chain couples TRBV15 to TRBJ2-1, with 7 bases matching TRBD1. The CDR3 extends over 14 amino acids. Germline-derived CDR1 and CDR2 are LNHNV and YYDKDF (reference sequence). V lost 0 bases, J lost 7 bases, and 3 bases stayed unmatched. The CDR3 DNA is TGTGCCACCAGCAGAGATTCCAGGGGGAATGAGCAGTTCTTC. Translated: CATSRDSRGNEQFF.

The CDR3 here is CASTSEGGIRSSGANVLTF. The CDR3 DNA reads as TGTGCCAGCACCTCGGAGGGAGGAATCAGAAGCTCTGGGGCCAACGTCCTGACTTTC. This sequence joins TRBV2 and TRBJ2-6, with D perhaps TRBD2 (6 bases). Trimming left V 7 bases short and J 0 bases short, with 22 bases between. The CDR3 totals 19 residues. The germline gives CDR1 SNHLY, CDR2 FYNNEI.

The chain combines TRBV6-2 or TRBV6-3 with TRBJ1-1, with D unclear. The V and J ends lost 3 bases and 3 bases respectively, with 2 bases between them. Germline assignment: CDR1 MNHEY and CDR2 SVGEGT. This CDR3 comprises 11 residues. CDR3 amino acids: CASSYDTEAFF. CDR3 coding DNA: TGTGCCAGCAGTTATGACACTGAAGCTTTCTTT.

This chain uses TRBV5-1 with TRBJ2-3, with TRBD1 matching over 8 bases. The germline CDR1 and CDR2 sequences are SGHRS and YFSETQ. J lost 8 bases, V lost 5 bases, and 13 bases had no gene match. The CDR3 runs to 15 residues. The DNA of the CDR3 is TGCGCCAGCAGTCCCCGGGACAGGTTGAGAGGTACGCAGTATTTT. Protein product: CASSPRDRLRGTQYF.

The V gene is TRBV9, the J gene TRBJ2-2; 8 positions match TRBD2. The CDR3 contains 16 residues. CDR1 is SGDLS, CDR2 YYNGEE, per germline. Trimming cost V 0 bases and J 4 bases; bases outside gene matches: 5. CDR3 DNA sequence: TGTGCCAGCAGCGTAGAAAGCGGGAGTATCACCGGGGAGCTGTTTTTT. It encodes CASSVESGSITGELFF.

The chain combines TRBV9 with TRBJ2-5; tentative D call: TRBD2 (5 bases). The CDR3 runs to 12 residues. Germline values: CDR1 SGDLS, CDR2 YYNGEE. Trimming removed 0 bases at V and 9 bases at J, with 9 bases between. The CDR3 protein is CASSVGEGPQYF. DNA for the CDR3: TGTGCCAGCAGCGTAGGCGAGGGCCCCCAGTACTTC. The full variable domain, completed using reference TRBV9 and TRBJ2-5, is DSGVTQTPKHLITATGQRVTLRCSPRSGDLSVYWYQQSLDQGLQFLIQYYNGEERAKGNILERFSAQQFPDLHSELNLSSLELGDSALYFCASSVGEGPQYFGPGTRLLVL.

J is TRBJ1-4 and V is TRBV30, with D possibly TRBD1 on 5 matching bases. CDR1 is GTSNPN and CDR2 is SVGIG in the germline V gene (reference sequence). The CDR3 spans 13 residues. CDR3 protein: CAWCRVDNEKLFF. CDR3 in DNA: TGTGCATGGTGCAGGGTCGATAATGAAAAACTGTTTTTT.